This is a list of T cell receptor beta chains from one sample in a study of CD8+ T cells in alopecia areata. The method was immunoSEQ multiplex PCR; TCRdb's version includes in-frame clones alone and lacks a portion of them. The sample lists more than 90,000 clones; less than 70% were seen once. Sequenced: CD4+ T cells sorted from blood. All receptors derive from a human donor in good health. CDR3s include the opening cysteine and the closing phenylalanine or tryptophan. The order of the fields is V gene, D gene, clone size, J gene, CDR3 DNA, CDR3 protein. D genes are given only for firm matches. A row's size may be missing; if present it is once, few, many or a size class.

TRBV7-9	.	.	TRBJ2-3	TGTGCCAGCAGCTTGGGTCTGGGGGCAGATACGCAGTATTTT	CASSLGLGADTQYF
TRBV29-1	.	few	TRBJ1-1	TGCAGCGTTGTAGGACAAGTGAACACTGAAGCTTTCTTT	CSVVGQVNTEAFF
TRBV11-2	TRBD1	.	TRBJ2-7	TGTGCCAGCAGCTCCACCGGGACAGGGTTCCAGGAGCAGTACTTC	CASSSTGTGFQEQYF
TRBV28	.	.	TRBJ1-2	TGTGCCAGCAGTTACAACAAGGCTAACTATGGCTACACCTTC	CASSYNKANYGYTF
TRBV4-1	.	.	TRBJ2-3	TGCGCCAGCAGCTTGGGGGGCGTAGGGGCAGATACGCAGTATTTT	CASSLGGVGADTQYF
TRBV12-5	.	.	TRBJ1-2	TGTGCTAGTGGTTCCTTGGGCTATGGCTACACCTTC	CASGSLGYGYTF
TRBV19	TRBD1	few	TRBJ2-1	TGTGCCAGTAGCATACCGGGACAGGGATCCTACAATGAGCAGTTCTTC	CASSIPGQGSYNEQFF
TRBV29-1	.	.	TRBJ2-1	TGCAGCGCCCAGGACGCAGCACAGTTCTTC	CSAQDAAQFF
TRBV7-9	TRBD2	few	TRBJ2-1	TGTGCCAGCAGCTATCAAGCGGGGGGGCTTCGTGAGCAGTTCTTC	CASSYQAGGLREQFF
TRBV6-5	.	.	TRBJ1-2	TGTGCCAGCAGTTTCCGGGGTAGCTGGGACGGCTACACCTTC	CASSFRGSWDGYTF
TRBV10-1	.	few	TRBJ2-7	TGCGCCAGCAGTGAGTCGGGCGGCTCCTACGAGCAGTACTTC	CASSESGGSYEQYF
TRBV5-1	.	few	TRBJ2-5	TGCGCCAGCAGCACCGGACTCTCGACCCAAGAGACCCAGTACTTC	CASSTGLSTQETQYF
TRBV29-1	.	.	TRBJ2-5	TGCAGCTGGGGCGGGCCCCCTTACTACTTC	CSWGGPPYYF
TRBV4-1	TRBD2	few	TRBJ2-5	TGCGCCAGCAGCCAAGATGTCAGCGGGGGCCGAGGGGAGACCCAGTACTTC	CASSQDVSGGRGETQYF
TRBV7-9	.	.	TRBJ2-3	TGTGCCAGCAGCTTGGCCGTGGGAGGTCCAGATACGCAGTATTTT	CASSLAVGGPDTQYF
TRBV6-5	.	once	TRBJ2-3	TGTGCCAGCAGTTCTCACTACCCTAGCACAGATACGCAGTATTTT	CASSSHYPSTDTQYF
TRBV7-2	.	.	TRBJ2-1	TGTGCCAGCAGCCTACCCCAGCAGGAGGCTTACAATGAGCAGTTCTTC	CASSLPQQEAYNEQFF
TRBV5-6	.	.	TRBJ1-4	TGTGCCAGCAGCGGGATGAGTGCAACTAATGAAAAACTGTTTTTT	CASSGMSATNEKLFF
TRBV5-1	.	.	TRBJ2-7	TGCGCCAGCAGCCTAGGGGGACCCAACTACGAGCAGTACTTC	CASSLGGPNYEQYF
TRBV5-4	.	few	TRBJ2-3	TGTGCCAGCAGCTCCCAAAGCACAGATACGCAGTATTTT	CASSSQSTDTQYF
TRBV6-5	TRBD2	.	TRBJ2-1	TGTGCCAGCAGTAAACTAGCGGGGGAGGAGGGTGAGCAGTTCTTC	CASSKLAGEEGEQFF
TRBV29-1	TRBD1	.	TRBJ2-7	TGCAGCGTTGAAAGCGACAGGGGTGCCGAGCAGTACTTC	CSVESDRGAEQYF
TRBV6-6	.	.	TRBJ2-7	TGTGCCAGCAGTTACGGACAGACCTACGAGCAGTACTTC	CASSYGQTYEQYF
TRBV4-1	.	.	TRBJ1-5	TGCGCCAGCAGCCAAGATTTTTCAGGGATCGGTCAGCCCCAGCATTTT	CASSQDFSGIGQPQHF
TRBV19	.	.	TRBJ1-2	TGTGCCAGTATGCGAGGGCAATCTAACTATGGCTACACCTTC	CASMRGQSNYGYTF
TRBV29-1	.	.	TRBJ2-3	TGCAGCGTGGCCGGAGAGCCGGGGGCGAGAGATACGCAGTATTTT	CSVAGEPGARDTQYF
TRBV30	.	.	TRBJ1-2	TGTGCCTGGGTGGTTGATCTTCCGAGGGGCTACACCTTC	CAWVVDLPRGYTF
TRBV29-1	.	once	TRBJ1-1	TGCAGCGTTCTTGAGGTGGACACTGAAGCTTTCTTT	CSVLEVDTEAFF
TRBV5-4	TRBD2	.	TRBJ2-6	TGTGCCAGCAGCTTTATTAGCGGGGTTCGGTCTGGGGCCAACGTCCTGACTTTC	CASSFISGVRSGANVLTF
TRBV29-1	TRBD2	few	TRBJ2-1	TGCAGCGCCCGAAGCGGGAGCCTAACCAATGAGCAGTTCTTC	CSARSGSLTNEQFF
TRBV30	TRBD2	.	TRBJ2-5	TGTGCCTGGAACCAACCGGGACTAGGAGAGACCCAGTACTTC	CAWNQPGLGETQYF
TRBV15	TRBD2	.	TRBJ2-7	TGTGCCACCAGCCCCGGGGGGGGTCTTCACTACGAGCAGTACTTC	CATSPGGGLHYEQYF
TRBV30	.	.	TRBJ1-4	TGTGCCTGGAGTGCCAGACAGGTTGGGGAAAAACTGTTTTTT	CAWSARQVGEKLFF
TRBV29-1	TRBD1	.	TRBJ1-2	TGCAGCGCAGGGGGCACTAACTATGGCTACACCTTC	CSAGGTNYGYTF
TRBV25-1	.	.	TRBJ1-2	TGTGCCAGCAGTACCACAGGGAGATATGGCTACACCTTC	CASSTTGRYGYTF
TRBV11-2	.	.	TRBJ1-1	TGTGCCAGCAGCGCCGAGGGTCCTGAAGCTTTCTTT	CASSAEGPEAFF
TRBV30	.	.	TRBJ1-2	TGTGCCTGGGACGGGGGCTATGGCTACACCTTC	CAWDGGYGYTF
TRBV7-8	TRBD2	.	TRBJ2-7	TGTGCCAGCAGCTTTGGGAGCGGGGGGCCGGGCTACGAGCAGTACTTC	CASSFGSGGPGYEQYF
TRBV7-9	.	.	TRBJ1-5	TGTGCCAGCAGCGACAGGCATCAGCCCCAGCATTTT	CASSDRHQPQHF
TRBV15	.	.	TRBJ2-4	TGTGCCACCAGCAGAGATCTTCTTGTAGGCGGCATTCAGTACTTC	CATSRDLLVGGIQYF
TRBV7-9	TRBD2	.	TRBJ2-3	TGTGCCAGCAGCTCCCGGGGGGTCCGAGATACGCAGTATTTT	CASSSRGVRDTQYF
TRBV5-4	.	.	TRBJ1-2	TGTGCCAGCAGCGCGATGACAGGTCTCAACTATGGCTACACCTTC	CASSAMTGLNYGYTF
TRBV4-1	.	.	TRBJ1-2	TGCGCCAGCAGCCACCCCCAGGGCCTGGGGGGCTACACCTTC	CASSHPQGLGGYTF
TRBV19	.	.	TRBJ1-5	TGTGCCAGTAGTATGGGGGGTCAGCCCCAGCATTTT	CASSMGGQPQHF
TRBV7-9	.	few	TRBJ1-5	TGTGCCAGCAGCTTAGACAGGAGTAATCAGCCCCAGCATTTT	CASSLDRSNQPQHF
TRBV6-5	.	few	TRBJ1-1	TGTGCCAGCGCGAAATACACTGAAGCTTTCTTT	CASAKYTEAFF
TRBV11-2	.	few	TRBJ2-5	TGTGCCAGCACCCCGGGGGAGGCGACACAAGAGACCCAGTACTTC	CASTPGEATQETQYF
TRBV6-5	.	.	TRBJ1-2	TGTGCCAGCAGTCGACAGGTGTTCTTAGGCTACACCTTC	CASSRQVFLGYTF
TRBV7-2	TRBD1	few	TRBJ1-1	TGTGCCAGCAGCGAGGACAGGGCAATAGCAGTCACTGAAGCTTTCTTT	CASSEDRAIAVTEAFF
TRBV27	.	.	TRBJ1-6	TGTGCCAGCAGGTCAACAGGGTACAATAATTCACCCCTCCACTTT	CASRSTGYNNSPLHF
TRBV4-1	.	few	TRBJ2-3	TGCGCCAGCAGCCAGAGTCCCCTTGGGCGCGGCCGCACAGATACGCAGTATTTT	CASSQSPLGRGRTDTQYF
TRBV6-5	.	.	TRBJ1-2	TGTGCCAGCAGGTCCGGGTATGGCTACACCTTC	CASRSGYGYTF
TRBV15	.	.	TRBJ1-3	TGTGCCACCAGCAGAGACGCTAATCGACCTGGAAACACCATATATTTT	CATSRDANRPGNTIYF
TRBV29-1	.	few	TRBJ2-3	TGCAGCGTTGAGGCACCAGCAGGGGCAAGGACAGATACGCAGTATTTT	CSVEAPAGARTDTQYF
TRBV29-1	.	.	TRBJ1-4	TGCAGCGTCTGGACCCTAAGGGAAAAACTGTTTTTT	CSVWTLREKLFF
TRBV5-4	TRBD1	.	TRBJ2-7	TGTGCCAGCAGCCCCGGGACAGAGAAGCTTCGCGAGCAGTACTTC	CASSPGTEKLREQYF